This record concerns one T cell receptor (beta chain) sequence. Its antigen is not identified. This sample is drawn from a study of radiation and T cells in renal cell carcinoma. From germline, CDR1 is SGHVS and CDR2 FNYEAQ. Trimming removed 2 bases from V and 4 bases from J, with 12 bases in between. The CDR3 consists of 15 residues. Assay used: immunoSEQ multiplex PCR; TCRdb lists only in-frame clones, some missing. The sample lists 150,000 or so clones, 88% occurring once. Study-level results: In blood, top tumor clones expanded by 2 weeks, shrinking by 4.

Time point specified: baseline pretreatment blood. Noted treatment: 15 Gy SBRT to primary tumor, nephrectomy 4 weeks later. The patient's renal cell carcinoma had clear cell pathology. The clonotype was recovered from a woman aged 70-85 years with renal cell carcinoma. The V gene is TRBV7-6, the J gene TRBJ1-5; D is perhaps TRBD1 (6 bases). The source material was blood, sampled from a patient whose treatment included radiotherapy and nephrectomy. The CDR3 DNA sequence: TGTGCCAGCAGCTTAACCGGGGGCTTTAATCAGCCCCAGCATTTT. Translated: CASSLTGGFNQPQHF.